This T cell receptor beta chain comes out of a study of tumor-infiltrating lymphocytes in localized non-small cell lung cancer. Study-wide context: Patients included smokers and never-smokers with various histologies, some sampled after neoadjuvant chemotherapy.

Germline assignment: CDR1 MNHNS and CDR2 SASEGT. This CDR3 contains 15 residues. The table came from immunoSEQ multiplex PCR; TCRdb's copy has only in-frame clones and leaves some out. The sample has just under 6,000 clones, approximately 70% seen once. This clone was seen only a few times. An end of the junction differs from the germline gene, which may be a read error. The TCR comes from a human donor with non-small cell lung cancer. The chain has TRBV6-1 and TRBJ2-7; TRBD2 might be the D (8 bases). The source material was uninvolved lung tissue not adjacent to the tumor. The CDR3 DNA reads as TGTGCCAGCAGTGCGGGGACAGCCCCGACTAGCGTCTATGTCTTC. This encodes CASSAGTAPTSVYVF.